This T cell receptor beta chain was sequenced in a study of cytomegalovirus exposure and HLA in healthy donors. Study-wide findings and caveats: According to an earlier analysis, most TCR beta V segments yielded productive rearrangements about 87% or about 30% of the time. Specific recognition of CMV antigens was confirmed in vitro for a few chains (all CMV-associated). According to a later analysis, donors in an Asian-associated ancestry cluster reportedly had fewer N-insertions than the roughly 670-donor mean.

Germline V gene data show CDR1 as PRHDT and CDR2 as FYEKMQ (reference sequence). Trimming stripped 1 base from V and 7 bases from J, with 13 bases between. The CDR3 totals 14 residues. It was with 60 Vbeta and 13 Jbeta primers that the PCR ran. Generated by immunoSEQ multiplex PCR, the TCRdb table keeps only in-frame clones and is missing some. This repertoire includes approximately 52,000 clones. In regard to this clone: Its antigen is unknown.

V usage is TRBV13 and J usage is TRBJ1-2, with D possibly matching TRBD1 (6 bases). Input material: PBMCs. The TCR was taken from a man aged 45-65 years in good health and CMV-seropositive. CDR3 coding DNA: TGTGCCAGCAGCTTAGAACAGGGCCTAGGTGGCTACACCTTC. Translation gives CASSLEQGLGGYTF.